This T cell receptor (beta chain) comes out of a study of T cell responses to AZD1222 COVID-19 vaccine. Profiled with immunoSEQ multiplex PCR; TCRdb holds only in-frame clones, not every one. In the table there are over 110,000 clones, almost 95% of which are singletons. Second-dose recipients at about 4 or about 12 weeks were treated as one pooled group. Germline CDR1 and CDR2: SGHRS and YFSETQ. V lost 0 bases and J 0 bases, leaving 10 bases between the germline ends. The CDR3 spans 15 residues. The chain recombines TRBV5-1 with TRBJ2-7; no clear D gene. The source of this sequence is an adult who received the AZD1222 COVID-19 vaccine. The source was peripheral blood, collected 28 days after the second AZD1222 dose. CDR3 nucleotides: TGCGCCAGCAGCTTGGCCCCCAGAAACTCCTACGAGCAGTACTTC. This sequence encodes CASSLAPRNSYEQYF.